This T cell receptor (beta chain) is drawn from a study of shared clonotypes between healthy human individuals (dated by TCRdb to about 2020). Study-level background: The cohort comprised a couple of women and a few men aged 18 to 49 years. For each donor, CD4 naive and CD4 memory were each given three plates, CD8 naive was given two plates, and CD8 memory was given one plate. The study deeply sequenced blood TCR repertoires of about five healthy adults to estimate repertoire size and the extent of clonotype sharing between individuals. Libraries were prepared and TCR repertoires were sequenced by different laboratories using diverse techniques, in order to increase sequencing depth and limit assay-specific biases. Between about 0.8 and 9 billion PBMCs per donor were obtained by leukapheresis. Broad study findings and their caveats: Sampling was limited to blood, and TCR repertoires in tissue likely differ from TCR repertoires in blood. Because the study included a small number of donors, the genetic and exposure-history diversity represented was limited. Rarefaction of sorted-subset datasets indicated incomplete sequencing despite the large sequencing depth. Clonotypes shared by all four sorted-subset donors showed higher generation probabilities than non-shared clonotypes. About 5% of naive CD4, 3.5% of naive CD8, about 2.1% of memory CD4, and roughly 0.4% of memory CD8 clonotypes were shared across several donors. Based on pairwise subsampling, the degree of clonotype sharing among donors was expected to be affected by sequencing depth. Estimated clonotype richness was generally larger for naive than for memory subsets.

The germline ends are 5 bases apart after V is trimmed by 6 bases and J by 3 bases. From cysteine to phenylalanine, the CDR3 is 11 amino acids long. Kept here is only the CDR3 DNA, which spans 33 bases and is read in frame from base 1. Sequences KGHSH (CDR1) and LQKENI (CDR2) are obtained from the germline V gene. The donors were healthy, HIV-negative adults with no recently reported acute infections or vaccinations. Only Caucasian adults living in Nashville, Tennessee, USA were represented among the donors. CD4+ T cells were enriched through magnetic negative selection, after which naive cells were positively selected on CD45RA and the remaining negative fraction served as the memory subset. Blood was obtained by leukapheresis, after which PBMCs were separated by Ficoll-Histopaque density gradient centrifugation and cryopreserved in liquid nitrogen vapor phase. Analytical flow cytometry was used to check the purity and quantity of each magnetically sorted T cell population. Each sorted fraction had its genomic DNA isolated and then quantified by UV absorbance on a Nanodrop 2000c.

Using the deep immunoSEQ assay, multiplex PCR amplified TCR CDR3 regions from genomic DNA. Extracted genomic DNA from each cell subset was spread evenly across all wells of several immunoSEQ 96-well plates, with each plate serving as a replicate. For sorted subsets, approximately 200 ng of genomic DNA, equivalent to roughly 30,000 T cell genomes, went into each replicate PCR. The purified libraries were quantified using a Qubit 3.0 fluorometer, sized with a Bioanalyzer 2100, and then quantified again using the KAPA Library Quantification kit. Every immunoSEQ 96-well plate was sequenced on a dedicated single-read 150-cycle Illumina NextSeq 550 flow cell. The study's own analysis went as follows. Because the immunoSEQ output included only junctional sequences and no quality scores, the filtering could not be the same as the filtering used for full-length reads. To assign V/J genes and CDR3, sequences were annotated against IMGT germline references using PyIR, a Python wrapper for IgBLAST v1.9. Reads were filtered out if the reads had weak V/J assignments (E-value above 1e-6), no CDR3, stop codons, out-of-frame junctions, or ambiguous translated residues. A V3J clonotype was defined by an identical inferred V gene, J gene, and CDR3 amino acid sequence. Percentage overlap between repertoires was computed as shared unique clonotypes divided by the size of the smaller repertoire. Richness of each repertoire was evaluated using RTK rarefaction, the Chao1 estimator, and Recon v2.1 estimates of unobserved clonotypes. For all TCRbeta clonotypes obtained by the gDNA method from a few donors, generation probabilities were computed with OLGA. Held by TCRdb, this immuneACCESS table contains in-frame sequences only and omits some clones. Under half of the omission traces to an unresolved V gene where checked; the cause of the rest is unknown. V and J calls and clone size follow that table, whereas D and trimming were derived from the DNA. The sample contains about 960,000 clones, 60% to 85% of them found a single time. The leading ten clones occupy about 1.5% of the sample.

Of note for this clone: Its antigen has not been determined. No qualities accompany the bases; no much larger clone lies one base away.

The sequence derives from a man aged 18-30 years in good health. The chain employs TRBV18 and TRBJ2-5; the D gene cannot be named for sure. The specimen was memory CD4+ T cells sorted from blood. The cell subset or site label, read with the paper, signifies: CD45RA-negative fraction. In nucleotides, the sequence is TGTGCCAGCTCGTTCGAAGAGACCCAGTACTTC. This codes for CASSFEETQYF.